These T cell receptor beta chains were read from a single sample in a study of cytomegalovirus exposure and HLA in healthy donors. Only in-frame clones appear in the TCRdb table, and some are missing; sequencing was by immunoSEQ multiplex PCR. The sample contains about 150,000 clones, roughly 81% of which appear only once. The sample consisted of PBMCs. The receptor set was obtained from a girl aged 5-17 years in good health and CMV-seropositive. Both conserved end residues are part of each CDR3. Each record gives: CDR3 length, D gene, J gene, V gene, CDR3 DNA, CDR3 protein. D genes are given only for firm matches.

CDR3 length: 15
D gene: TRBD1
J gene: TRBJ1-6
V gene: TRBV5-6
CDR3 DNA: TGTGCCAGCAGCGACGACAGGGGGCGCCTTTCACCCCTCCACTTT
CDR3 protein: CASSDDRGRLSPLHF

CDR3 length: 17
D gene: NA
J gene: TRBJ2-7
V gene: TRBV9
CDR3 DNA: TGTGCCAGCAGCGTAGTTGGTAGGAGGCCCGAATCGAGGGAGCAGTACTTC
CDR3 protein: CASSVVGRRPESREQYF

CDR3 length: 14
D gene: TRBD1
J gene: TRBJ1-6
V gene: TRBV2
CDR3 DNA: TGTGCCAGAACCGGACAGGGAGGTAATTCACCCCTCCACTTT
CDR3 protein: CARTGQGGNSPLHF

CDR3 length: 12
D gene: NA
J gene: TRBJ1-1
V gene: TRBV7-2
CDR3 DNA: TGTGCCAGCAGCCAAAGGGGACTTGAAGCTTTCTTT
CDR3 protein: CASSQRGLEAFF

CDR3 length: 14
D gene: NA
J gene: TRBJ1-4
V gene: TRBV11-3
CDR3 DNA: TGTGCCAGCAGCTTAGATCGCGAGAGTGAAAAACTGTTTTTT
CDR3 protein: CASSLDRESEKLFF

CDR3 length: 16
D gene: TRBD1
J gene: TRBJ2-7
V gene: TRBV27
CDR3 DNA: TGTGCCAGCAGTTCACTTACGACAGGGGAGATCTACGAGCAGTACTTC
CDR3 protein: CASSSLTTGEIYEQYF

CDR3 length: 12
D gene: NA
J gene: TRBJ2-7
V gene: TRBV30
CDR3 DNA: TGTGCCTGGGGTATTTCAGGTTACGAGCAGTACTTC
CDR3 protein: CAWGISGYEQYF

CDR3 length: 15
D gene: NA
J gene: TRBJ1-5
V gene: TRBV25-1
CDR3 DNA: TGTGCCAGCAGTGGGCAGGGGCCGGTCAATCAGCCCCAGCATTTT
CDR3 protein: CASSGQGPVNQPQHF

CDR3 length: 14
D gene: NA
J gene: TRBJ2-3
V gene: TRBV5-1
CDR3 DNA: TGCGCCAGCAGCTTGGGTGGCTCCGGGGATACGCAGTATTTT
CDR3 protein: CASSLGGSGDTQYF

CDR3 length: 14
D gene: NA
J gene: TRBJ1-5
V gene: TRBV2
CDR3 DNA: TGTGCCAGCAACGAAACAGGCGTCAATCAGCCCCAGCATTTT
CDR3 protein: CASNETGVNQPQHF